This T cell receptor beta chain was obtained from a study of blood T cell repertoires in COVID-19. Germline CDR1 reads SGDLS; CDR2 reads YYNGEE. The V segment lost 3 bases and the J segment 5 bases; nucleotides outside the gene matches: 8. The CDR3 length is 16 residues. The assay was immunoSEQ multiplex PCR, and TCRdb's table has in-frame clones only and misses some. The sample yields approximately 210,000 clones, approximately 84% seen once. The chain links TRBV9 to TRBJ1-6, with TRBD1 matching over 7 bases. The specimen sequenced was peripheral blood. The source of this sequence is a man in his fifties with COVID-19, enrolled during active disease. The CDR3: CASSARQGSNNSPLHF. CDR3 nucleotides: TGTGCCAGCAGCGCAAGACAGGGTTCCAATAATTCACCCCTCCACTTT.